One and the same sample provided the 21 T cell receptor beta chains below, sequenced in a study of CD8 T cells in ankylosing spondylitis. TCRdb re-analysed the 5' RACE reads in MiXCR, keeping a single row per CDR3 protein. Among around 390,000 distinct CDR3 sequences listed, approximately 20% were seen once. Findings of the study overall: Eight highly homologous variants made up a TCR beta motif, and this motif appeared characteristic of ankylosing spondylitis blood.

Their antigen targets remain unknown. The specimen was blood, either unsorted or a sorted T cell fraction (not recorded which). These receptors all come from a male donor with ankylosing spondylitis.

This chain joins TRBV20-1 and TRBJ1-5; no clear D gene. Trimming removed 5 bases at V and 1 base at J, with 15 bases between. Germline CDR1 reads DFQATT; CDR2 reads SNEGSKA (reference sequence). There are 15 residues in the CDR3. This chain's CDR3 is CSAGRGGSSNQPQHF. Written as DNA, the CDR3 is TGCAGTGCTGGCAGAGGAGGGTCAAGCAATCAGCCCCAGCATTTT.

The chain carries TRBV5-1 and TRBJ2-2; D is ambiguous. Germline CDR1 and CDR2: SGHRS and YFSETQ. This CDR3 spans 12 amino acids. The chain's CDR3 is CAGGFGTGELFF. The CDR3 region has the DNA TGCGCTGGCGGCTTTGGCACCGGGGAGCTGTTTTTT.

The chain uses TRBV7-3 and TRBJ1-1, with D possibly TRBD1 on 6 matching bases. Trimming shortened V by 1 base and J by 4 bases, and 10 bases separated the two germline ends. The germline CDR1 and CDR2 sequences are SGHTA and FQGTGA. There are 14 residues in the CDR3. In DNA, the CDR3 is TGTGCCAGCAGCTTAAGCCCAGGGGTCACTGAAGCTTTCTTT. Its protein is CASSLSPGVTEAFF.

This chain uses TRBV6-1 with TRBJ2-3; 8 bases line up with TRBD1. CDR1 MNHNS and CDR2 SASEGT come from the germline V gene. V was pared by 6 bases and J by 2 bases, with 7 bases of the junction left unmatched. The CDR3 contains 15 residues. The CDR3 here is CASSRTGGYTDTQYF. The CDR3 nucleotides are TGTGCCAGCAGCCGTACAGGGGGATACACAGATACGCAGTATTTT.

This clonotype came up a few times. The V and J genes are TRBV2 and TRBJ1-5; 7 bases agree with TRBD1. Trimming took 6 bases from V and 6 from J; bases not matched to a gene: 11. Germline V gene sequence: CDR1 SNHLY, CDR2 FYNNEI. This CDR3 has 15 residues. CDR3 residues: CASSVRQGTAQPQHF. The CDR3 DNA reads TGTGCCAGCAGCGTAAGACAGGGAACGGCTCAGCCCCAGCATTTT.

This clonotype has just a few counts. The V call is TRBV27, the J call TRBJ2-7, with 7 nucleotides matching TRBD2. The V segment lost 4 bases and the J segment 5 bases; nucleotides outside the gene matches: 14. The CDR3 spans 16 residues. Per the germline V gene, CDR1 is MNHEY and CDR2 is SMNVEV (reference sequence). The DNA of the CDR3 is TGTGCCAGCAGTTCCCACCGAGGCGGGAGTAGGAACGAGCAGTACTTC. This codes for CASSSHRGGSRNEQYF.

CDR3: CASSDSGTRTDTQYF. The CDR3 DNA follows: TGTGCCAGCAGCGATAGCGGGACCCGCACAGATACGCAGTATTTT. This chain connects TRBV7-2 to TRBJ2-3, with 8 bases matching TRBD2. The CDR3 runs to 15 residues. Germline CDR1 is SGHTA and CDR2 is FQGNSA. V dropped 5 bases and J dropped 1; count of bases not matched to a gene: 5.

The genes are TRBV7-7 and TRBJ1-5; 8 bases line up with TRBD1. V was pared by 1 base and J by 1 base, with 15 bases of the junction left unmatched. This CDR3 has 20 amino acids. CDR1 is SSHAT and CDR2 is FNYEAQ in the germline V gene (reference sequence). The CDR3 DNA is TGTGCCAGCAGCTTAGTTGGCCCGGGGACAGGCCCTTGGAGCAATCAGCCCCAGCATTTT. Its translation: CASSLVGPGTGPWSNQPQHF.

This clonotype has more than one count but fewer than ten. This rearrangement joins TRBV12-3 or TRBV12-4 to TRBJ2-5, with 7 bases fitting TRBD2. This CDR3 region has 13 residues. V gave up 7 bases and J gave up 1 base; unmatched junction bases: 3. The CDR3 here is CASIPGGQETQYF. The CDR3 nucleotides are TGTGCCAGCATCCCGGGGGGCCAAGAGACCCAGTACTTC.

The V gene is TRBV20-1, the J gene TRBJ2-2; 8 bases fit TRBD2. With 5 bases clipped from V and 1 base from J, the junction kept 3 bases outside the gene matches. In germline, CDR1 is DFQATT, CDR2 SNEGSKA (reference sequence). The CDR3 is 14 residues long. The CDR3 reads CSAQSGGNTGELFF. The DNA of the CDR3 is TGCAGTGCTCAGAGCGGGGGGAACACCGGGGAGCTGTTTTTT.

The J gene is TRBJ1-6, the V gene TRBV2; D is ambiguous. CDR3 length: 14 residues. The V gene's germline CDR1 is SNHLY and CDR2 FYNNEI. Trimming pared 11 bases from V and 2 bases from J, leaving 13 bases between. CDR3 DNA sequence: TGTGCCTCAAAGGGATTAACCTATAATTCACCCCTCCACTTT. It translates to CASKGLTYNSPLHF.

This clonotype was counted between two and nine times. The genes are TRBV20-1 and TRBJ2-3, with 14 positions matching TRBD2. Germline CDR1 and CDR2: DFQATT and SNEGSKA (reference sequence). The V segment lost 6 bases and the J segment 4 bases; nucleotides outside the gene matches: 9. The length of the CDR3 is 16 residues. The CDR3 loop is CSAVGLAGERADTQYF. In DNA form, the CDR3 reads TGCAGTGCCGTGGGACTAGCGGGAGAAAGGGCAGATACGCAGTATTTT.

This CDR3 is CSASGQGAHTEAFF. The CDR3 DNA is TGCAGTGCTAGTGGACAGGGGGCTCACACTGAAGCTTTCTTT. The rearrangement joins TRBV20-1 to TRBJ1-1, with 11 bases aligning to TRBD1. CDR1 is DFQATT and CDR2 is SNEGSKA in the germline V gene (reference sequence). The V gene end was trimmed by 3 bases and the J gene end by 3 bases; junction bases not matched to a gene: 3. The CDR3 extends over 14 amino acids.

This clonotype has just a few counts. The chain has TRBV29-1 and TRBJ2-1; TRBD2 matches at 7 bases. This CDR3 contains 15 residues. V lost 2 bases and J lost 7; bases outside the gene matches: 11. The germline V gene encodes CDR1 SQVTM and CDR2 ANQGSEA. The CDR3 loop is CSVESQAGSRNEQFF. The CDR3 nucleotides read TGCAGCGTTGAATCCCAAGCGGGATCAAGAAATGAGCAGTTCTTC.

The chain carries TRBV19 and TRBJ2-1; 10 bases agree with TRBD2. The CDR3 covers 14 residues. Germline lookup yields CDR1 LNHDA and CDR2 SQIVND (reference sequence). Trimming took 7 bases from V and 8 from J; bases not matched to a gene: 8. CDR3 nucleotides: TGTGCCAGTAACCCGGGACTAGCGTCCGATGAGCAGTTCTTC. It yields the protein CASNPGLASDEQFF.

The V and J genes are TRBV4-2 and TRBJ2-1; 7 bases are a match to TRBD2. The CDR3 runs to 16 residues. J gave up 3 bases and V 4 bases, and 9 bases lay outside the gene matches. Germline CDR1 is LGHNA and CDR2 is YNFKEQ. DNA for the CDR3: TGTGCCAGCAGCCCCGTTGAGCGGGGCCACTACAATGAGCAGTTCTTC. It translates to CASSPVERGHYNEQFF.

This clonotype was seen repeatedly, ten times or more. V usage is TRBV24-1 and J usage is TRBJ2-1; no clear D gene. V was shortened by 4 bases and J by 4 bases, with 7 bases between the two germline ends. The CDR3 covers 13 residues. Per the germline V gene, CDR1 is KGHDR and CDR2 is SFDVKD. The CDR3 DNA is TGTGCCACCAGTGAACAATCGTACAATGAGCAGTTCTTC. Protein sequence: CATSEQSYNEQFF.

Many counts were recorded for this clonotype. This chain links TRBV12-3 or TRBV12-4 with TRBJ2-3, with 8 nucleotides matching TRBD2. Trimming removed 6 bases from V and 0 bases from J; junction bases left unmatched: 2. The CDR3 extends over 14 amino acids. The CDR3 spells CASRVAGSTDTQYF. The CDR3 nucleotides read TGTGCCAGCAGGGTAGCGGGGAGCACAGATACGCAGTATTTT.

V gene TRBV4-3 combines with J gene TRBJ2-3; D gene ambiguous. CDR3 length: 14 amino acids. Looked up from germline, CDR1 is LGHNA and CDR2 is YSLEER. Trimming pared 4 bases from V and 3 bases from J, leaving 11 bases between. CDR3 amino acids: CASSLLSRTDTQYF. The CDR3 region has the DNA TGCGCCAGCAGCCTGCTTAGCAGAACAGATACGCAGTATTTT.

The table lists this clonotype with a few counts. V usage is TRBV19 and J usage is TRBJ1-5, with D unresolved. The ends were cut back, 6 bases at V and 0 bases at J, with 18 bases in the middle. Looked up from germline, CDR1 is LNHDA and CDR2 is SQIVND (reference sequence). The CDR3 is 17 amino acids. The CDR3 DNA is TGTGCCAGTAGCTCGCACTGGACGGAAATTAGCAATCAGCCCCAGCATTTT. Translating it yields CASSSHWTEISNQPQHF.

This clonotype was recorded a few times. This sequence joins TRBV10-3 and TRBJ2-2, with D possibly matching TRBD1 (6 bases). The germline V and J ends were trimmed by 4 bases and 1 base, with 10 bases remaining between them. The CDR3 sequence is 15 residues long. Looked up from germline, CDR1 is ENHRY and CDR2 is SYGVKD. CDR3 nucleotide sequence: TGTGCCATCAGTGGACCACAGGGGAACACCGGGGAGCTGTTTTTT. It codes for CAISGPQGNTGELFF.